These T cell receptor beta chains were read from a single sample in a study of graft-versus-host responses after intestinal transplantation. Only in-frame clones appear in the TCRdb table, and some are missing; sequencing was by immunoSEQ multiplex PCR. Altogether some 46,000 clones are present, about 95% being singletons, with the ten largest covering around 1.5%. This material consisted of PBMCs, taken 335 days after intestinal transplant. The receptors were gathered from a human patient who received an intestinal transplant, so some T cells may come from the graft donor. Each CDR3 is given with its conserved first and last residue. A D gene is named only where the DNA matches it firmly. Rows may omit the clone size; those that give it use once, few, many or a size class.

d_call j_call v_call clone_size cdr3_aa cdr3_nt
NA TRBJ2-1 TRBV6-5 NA CASSYRDPYNEQFF TGTGCCAGCAGTTACAGGGACCCCTACAATGAGCAGTTCTTC
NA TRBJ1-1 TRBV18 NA CASSPRESQTNTEAFF TGTGCCAGCTCACCACGGGAGTCACAAACCAACACTGAAGCTTTCTTT
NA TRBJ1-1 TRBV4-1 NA CASSLAGNAGTEAFF TGCGCCAGCAGCCTAGCGGGAAACGCGGGAACTGAAGCTTTCTTT
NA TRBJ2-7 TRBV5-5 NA CASSLRQDSYEQYF TGTGCCAGCAGCTTACGACAGGACTCCTACGAGCAGTACTTC
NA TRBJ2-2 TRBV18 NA CASSPRIIQGDTGELFF TGTGCCAGCTCACCAAGGATCATCCAGGGTGACACCGGGGAGCTGTTTTTT
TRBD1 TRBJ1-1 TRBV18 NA CASSPDRETEAFF TGTGCCAGCTCACCCGACAGGGAAACTGAAGCTTTCTTT
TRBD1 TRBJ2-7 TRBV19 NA CASSYYGTGSEQYF TGTGCCAGTAGTTATTACGGGACAGGGTCCGAGCAGTACTTC
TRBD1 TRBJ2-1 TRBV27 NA CASSLSTGAYNEQFF TGTGCCAGCAGTTTATCCACAGGGGCTTACAATGAGCAGTTCTTC
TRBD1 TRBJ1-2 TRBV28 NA CASSLEPTGSNYGYTF TGTGCCAGCAGTTTAGAACCGACAGGGAGTAACTATGGCTACACCTTC
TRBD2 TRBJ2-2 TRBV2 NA CASGAWRGGTGELFF TGTGCCAGCGGGGCATGGCGGGGGGGCACCGGGGAGCTGTTTTTT
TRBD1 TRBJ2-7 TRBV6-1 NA CASDRASPPYEQYF TGTGCCAGCGACAGGGCCTCTCCTCCCTACGAGCAGTACTTC
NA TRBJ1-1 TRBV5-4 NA CASSSRGEAFF TGTGCCAGCAGCTCCAGGGGTGAAGCTTTCTTT
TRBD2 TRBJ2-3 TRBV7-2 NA CASSLGDYPSTDTQYF TGTGCCAGCAGCTTAGGGGACTATCCTAGCACAGATACGCAGTATTTT
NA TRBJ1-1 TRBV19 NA CATSQGRLGTEAFF TGTGCCACTTCGCAGGGAAGGCTAGGCACTGAAGCTTTCTTT
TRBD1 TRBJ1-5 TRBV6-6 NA CASSSNGQGHQPQHF TGTGCCAGCAGTTCGAATGGACAGGGCCATCAGCCCCAGCATTTT
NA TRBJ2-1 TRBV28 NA CASSKDGSSYNEQFF TGTGCCAGCAGTAAGGACGGGAGCTCCTACAATGAGCAGTTCTTC
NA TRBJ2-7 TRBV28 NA CASSLYHRAGEGQYF TGTGCCAGCAGTTTATACCACAGGGCGGGTGAGGGGCAGTACTTC
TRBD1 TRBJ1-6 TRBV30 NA CAWRGDRGGSPLHF TGTGCCTGGAGGGGGGACAGGGGAGGTTCACCCCTCCACTTT
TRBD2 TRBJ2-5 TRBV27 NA CASSFSKLAGQETQYF TGTGCCAGCAGTTTTAGTAAACTAGCGGGACAAGAGACCCAGTACTTC
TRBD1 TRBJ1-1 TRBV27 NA CASSLRQGGKAFF TGTGCCAGCAGTTTAAGACAGGGCGGGAAAGCTTTCTTT
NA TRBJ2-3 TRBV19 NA CASSIDVGAGSTDTQYF TGTGCCAGTAGTATAGATGTAGGTGCAGGGAGCACAGATACGCAGTATTTT
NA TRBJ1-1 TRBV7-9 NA CASSLGVGQTEAFF TGTGCCAGCAGCTTAGGGGTAGGGCAAACTGAAGCTTTCTTT
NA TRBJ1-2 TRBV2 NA CASSEPGAGRGYTF TGTGCCAGCAGTGAACCGGGAGCCGGTCGGGGCTACACCTTC
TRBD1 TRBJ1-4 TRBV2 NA CASKTGEDEKLFF TGTGCCAGCAAGACAGGGGAGGATGAAAAACTGTTTTTT
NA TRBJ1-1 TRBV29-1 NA CSVADDTEAFF TGCAGCGTTGCAGACGACACTGAAGCTTTCTTT
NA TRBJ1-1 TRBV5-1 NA CASSWGLEDTEAFF TGCGCCAGCAGCTGGGGACTGGAGGACACTGAAGCTTTCTTT
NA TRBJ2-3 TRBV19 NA CASSFRASTDTQYF TGTGCCAGTAGTTTCAGGGCTAGCACAGATACGCAGTATTTT
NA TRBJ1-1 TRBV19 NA CASSIGNTEAFF TGTGCCAGTAGTATTGGGAACACTGAAGCTTTCTTT
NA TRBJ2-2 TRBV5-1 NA CASWGGQSVFIGELFF TGCGCCAGCTGGGGGGGACAGTCCGTTTTCATCGGGGAGCTGTTTTTT
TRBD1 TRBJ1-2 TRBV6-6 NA CASSYGQGAGYTF TGTGCCAGCAGTTACGGACAGGGGGCTGGCTACACCTTC
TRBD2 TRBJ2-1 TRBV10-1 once CASAGSGPSSYNEQFF TGCGCCAGCGCGGGTAGCGGGCCCAGCTCCTACAATGAGCAGTTCTTC
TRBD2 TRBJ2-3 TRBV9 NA CASSVRGGTDTQYF TGTGCCAGCAGCGTACGGGGGGGTACAGATACGCAGTATTTT
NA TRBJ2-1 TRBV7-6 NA CASSYRQGGVKNEQFF TGTGCCAGCAGCTATAGACAGGGAGGGGTGAAGAATGAGCAGTTCTTC
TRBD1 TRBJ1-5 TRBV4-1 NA CASGQGNQPQHF TGCGCCAGCGGACAGGGAAATCAGCCCCAGCATTTT
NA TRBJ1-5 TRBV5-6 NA CASSGQSGQPQHF TGTGCCAGCAGCGGTCAGTCCGGGCAGCCCCAGCATTTT
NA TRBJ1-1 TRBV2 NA CASSARRNTEAFF TGTGCCAGCAGTGCCCGTAGGAACACTGAAGCTTTCTTT
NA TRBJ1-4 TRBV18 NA CASSPLALNEKLFF TGTGCCAGCTCACCTTTGGCCCTTAATGAAAAACTGTTTTTT
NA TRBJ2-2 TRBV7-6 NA CASSANGGPNTGELFF TGTGCCAGCAGCGCTAACGGGGGGCCGAACACCGGGGAGCTGTTTTTT
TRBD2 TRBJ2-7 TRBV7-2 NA CASSLAGGTYEQYF TGTGCCAGCAGCCTAGCGGGCGGTACCTACGAGCAGTACTTC
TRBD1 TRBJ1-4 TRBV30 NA CAWSGYRGPTNEKLFF TGTGCCTGGAGTGGCTACAGGGGCCCAACTAATGAAAAACTGTTTTTT
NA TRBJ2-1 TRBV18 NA CASSPGREYNEQFF TGTGCCAGCTCACCGGGTAGAGAATACAATGAGCAGTTCTTC
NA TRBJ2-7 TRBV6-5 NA CASSYSLRVHEQYF TGTGCCAGCAGTTACTCGCTCAGGGTCCACGAGCAGTACTTC
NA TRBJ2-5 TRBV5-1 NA CASSLGTTITETQYF TGCGCCAGCAGCTTGGGTACAACTATCACGGAGACCCAGTACTTC
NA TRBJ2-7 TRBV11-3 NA CASSLDISEGYF TGTGCCAGCAGCTTAGATATATCGGAGGGGTACTTC
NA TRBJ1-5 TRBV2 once CASKIRAQPQHF TGTGCCAGCAAAATCAGGGCCCAGCCCCAGCATTTT
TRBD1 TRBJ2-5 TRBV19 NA CASSIESGQANQYF TGTGCCAGTAGTATAGAGTCGGGACAGGCTAACCAGTACTTC
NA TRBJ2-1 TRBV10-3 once CAISGYSVSSYNEQFF TGTGCCATCAGTGGGTACTCGGTAAGCTCCTACAATGAGCAGTTCTTC
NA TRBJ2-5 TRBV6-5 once CASSPLERGEETQYF TGTGCCAGCAGTCCCTTAGAGAGGGGGGAGGAGACCCAGTACTTC
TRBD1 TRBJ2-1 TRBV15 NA CATSRVGDRALYEQFF TGTGCCACCAGCAGAGTTGGGGACAGGGCTCTATATGAGCAGTTCTTC
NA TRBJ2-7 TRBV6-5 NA CASSEDWGDYEQYF TGTGCCAGCAGTGAAGACTGGGGAGACTACGAGCAGTACTTC
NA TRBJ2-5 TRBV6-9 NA CASRSLGRGEETQYF TGTGCCAGCAGATCGCTCGGCAGAGGCGAGGAGACCCAGTACTTC
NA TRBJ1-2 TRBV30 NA CAWTWDEGDNYGYTF TGTGCCTGGACGTGGGATGAGGGGGATAACTATGGCTACACCTTC
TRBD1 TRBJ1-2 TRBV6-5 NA CASTPRTGSYYGYTF TGTGCCAGCACTCCGAGGACAGGCTCATACTATGGCTACACCTTC
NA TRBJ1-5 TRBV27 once CASSSYGGNQPQHF TGTGCCAGCAGTTCCTACGGAGGCAATCAGCCCCAGCATTTT